This T cell receptor beta chain was profiled in a study of blood T cell repertoires in COVID-19. The CDR3 has 12 residues. J was trimmed by 5 bases and V by 8 bases; bases with no gene match: 6. Germline CDR1 and CDR2: KGHSH and LQKENI. As handled by the study authors: Researchers report that nucleated cell counts were estimated from reference gene primer amplification. The assay was immunoSEQ multiplex PCR, and TCRdb's table has in-frame clones only and misses some. For V, J and clone size, that table is used; D and trimming come from the DNA. The sample lists more than 300,000 clones; about nine tenths were seen once. This clone was recorded only once.

This receptor was taken from a woman in her 70s with COVID-19, enrolled during active disease. The chain uses TRBV18 and TRBJ2-7; 7 bases align to TRBD1. The sequencing input was peripheral blood. This CDR3 is CASRQGTHEQYF. CDR3 DNA: TGTGCCAGCCGACAGGGAACTCACGAGCAGTACTTC. The whole variable domain, filled in from reference TRBV18 and TRBJ2-7, reads NAGVMQNPRHLVRRRGQEARLRCSPMKGHSHVYWYRQLPEEGLKFMVYLQKENIIDESGMPKERFSAEFPKEGPSILRIQQVVRGDSAAYFCASRQGTHEQYFGPGTRLTVT.